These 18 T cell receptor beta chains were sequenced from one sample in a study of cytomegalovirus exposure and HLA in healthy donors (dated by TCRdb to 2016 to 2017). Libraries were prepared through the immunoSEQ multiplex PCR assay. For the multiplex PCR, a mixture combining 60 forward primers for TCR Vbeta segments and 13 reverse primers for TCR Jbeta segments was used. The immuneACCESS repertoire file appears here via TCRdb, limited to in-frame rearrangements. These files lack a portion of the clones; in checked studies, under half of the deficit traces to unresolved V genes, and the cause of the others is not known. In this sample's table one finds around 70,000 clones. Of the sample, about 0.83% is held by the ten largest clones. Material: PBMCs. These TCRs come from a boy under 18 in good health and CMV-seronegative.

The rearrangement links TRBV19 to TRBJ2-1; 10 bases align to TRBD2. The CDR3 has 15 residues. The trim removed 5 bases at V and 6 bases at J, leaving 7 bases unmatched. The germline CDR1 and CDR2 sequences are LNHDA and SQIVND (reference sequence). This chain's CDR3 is CASSLAGGSLNEQFF. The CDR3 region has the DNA TGTGCCAGTAGTTTAGCGGGGGGAAGTCTCAATGAGCAGTTCTTC.

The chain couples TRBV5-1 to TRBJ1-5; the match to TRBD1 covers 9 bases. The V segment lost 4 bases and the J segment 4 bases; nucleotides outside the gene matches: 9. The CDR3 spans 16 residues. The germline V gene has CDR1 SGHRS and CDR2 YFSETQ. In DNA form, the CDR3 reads TGCGCCAGCAGCGAAACAGGGGGCGTCGGAAATCAGCCCCAGCATTTT. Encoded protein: CASSETGGVGNQPQHF.

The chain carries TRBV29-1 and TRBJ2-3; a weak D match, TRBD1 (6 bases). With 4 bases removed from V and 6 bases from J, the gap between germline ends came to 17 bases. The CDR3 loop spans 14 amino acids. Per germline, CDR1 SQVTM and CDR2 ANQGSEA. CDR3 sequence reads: CSVARTADKDTQYF. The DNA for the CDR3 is TGCAGCGTTGCCCGGACAGCCGACAAGGATACGCAGTATTTT.

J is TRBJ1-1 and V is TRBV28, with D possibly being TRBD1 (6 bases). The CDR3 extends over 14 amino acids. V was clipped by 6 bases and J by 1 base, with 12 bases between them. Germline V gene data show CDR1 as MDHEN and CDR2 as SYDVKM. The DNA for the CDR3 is TGTGCCAGCAGCTCAGACAGGAAGAACACTGAAGCTTTCTTT. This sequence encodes CASSSDRKNTEAFF. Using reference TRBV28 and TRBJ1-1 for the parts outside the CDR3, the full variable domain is DVKVTQSSRYLVKRTGEKVFLECVQDMDHENMFWYRQDPGLGLRLIYFSYDVKMKEKGDIPEGYSVSREKKERFSLILESASTNQTSMYLCASSSDRKNTEAFFGQGTRLTVV.

The CDR3 region is CATSREQGDGYTF. CDR3 sequence (DNA): TGTGCCACCAGCAGAGAACAGGGTGATGGCTACACCTTC. The V gene is TRBV15, the J gene TRBJ1-2; D possibly corresponds to TRBD1 (6 bases). The CDR3 runs to 13 residues. Germline values: CDR1 LNHNV, CDR2 YYDKDF (reference sequence). V was shortened by 0 bases and J by 6 bases, with 8 bases between the two germline ends.

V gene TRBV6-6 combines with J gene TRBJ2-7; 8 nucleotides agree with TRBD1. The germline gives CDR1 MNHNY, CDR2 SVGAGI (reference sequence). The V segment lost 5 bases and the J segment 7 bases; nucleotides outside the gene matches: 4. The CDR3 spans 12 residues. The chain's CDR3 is CASSDRGGEQYF. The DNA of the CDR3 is TGTGCCAGCAGTGACAGGGGCGGTGAGCAGTACTTC.

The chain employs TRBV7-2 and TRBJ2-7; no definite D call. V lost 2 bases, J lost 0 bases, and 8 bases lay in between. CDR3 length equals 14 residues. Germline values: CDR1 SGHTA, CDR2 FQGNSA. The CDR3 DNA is TGTGCCAGCAGCTTAAATGTCGTCTCCTACGAGCAGTACTTC. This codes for CASSLNVVSYEQYF.

DNA for the CDR3: TGTGCCAGCAGCTTTGGACAGAACACCTACGAGCAGTACTTC. Protein product: CASSFGQNTYEQYF. This sequence joins TRBV7-9 and TRBJ2-7; possible D gene TRBD1, 6 bases. Germline V gene lookup returns CDR1 SEHNR and CDR2 FQNEAQ (reference sequence). The CDR3 consists of 14 residues. V was trimmed by 3 bases and J by 2 bases, leaving 11 bases between them. Together with reference TRBV7-9 and TRBJ2-7, the CDR3 gives the full variable domain: DTGVSQNPRHKITKRGQNVTFRCDPISEHNRLYWYRQTLGQGPEFLTYFQNEAQLEKSRLLSDRFSAERPKGSFSTLEIQRTEQGDSAMYLCASSFGQNTYEQYFGPGTRLTVT.

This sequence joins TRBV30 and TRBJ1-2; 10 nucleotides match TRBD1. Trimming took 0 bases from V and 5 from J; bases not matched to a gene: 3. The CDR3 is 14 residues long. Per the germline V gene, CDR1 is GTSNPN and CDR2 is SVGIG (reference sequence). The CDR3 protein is CAWSVRQGAYGYTF. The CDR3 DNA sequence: TGTGCCTGGAGTGTACGACAGGGGGCGTATGGCTACACCTTC.

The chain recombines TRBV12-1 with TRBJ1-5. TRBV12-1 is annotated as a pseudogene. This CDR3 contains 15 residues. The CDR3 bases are TGTGCCAGCAGCTTTTCCGGGATCCTCAATCAGCCCCAGCATTTT. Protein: CASSFSGILNQPQHF.

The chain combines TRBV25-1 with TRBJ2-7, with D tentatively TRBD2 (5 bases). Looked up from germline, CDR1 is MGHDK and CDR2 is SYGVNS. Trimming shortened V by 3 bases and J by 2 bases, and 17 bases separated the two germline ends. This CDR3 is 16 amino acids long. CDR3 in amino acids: CASSDPEGRVTYEQYF. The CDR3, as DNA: TGTGCCAGCAGTGACCCGGAAGGGCGGGTGACCTACGAGCAGTACTTC.

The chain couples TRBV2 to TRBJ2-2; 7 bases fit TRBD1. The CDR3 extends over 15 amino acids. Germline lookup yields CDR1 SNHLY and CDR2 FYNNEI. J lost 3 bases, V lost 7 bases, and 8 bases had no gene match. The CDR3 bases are TGTGCCAGCATGGGCAGGGGGAAAGACACCGGGGAGCTGTTTTTT. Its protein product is CASMGRGKDTGELFF.

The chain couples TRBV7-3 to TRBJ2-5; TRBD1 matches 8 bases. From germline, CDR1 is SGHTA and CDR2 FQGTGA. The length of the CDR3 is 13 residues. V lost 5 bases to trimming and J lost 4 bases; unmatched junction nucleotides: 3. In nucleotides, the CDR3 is TGTGCCAGCAGCCACGACAGGGGAGAGACCCAGTACTTC. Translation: CASSHDRGETQYF. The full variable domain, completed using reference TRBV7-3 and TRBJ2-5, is GAGVSQTPSNKVTEKGKYVELRCDPISGHTALYWYRQSLGQGPEFLIYFQGTGAADDSGLPNDRFFAVRPEGSVSTLKIQRTERGDSAVYLCASSHDRGETQYFGPGTRLLVL.

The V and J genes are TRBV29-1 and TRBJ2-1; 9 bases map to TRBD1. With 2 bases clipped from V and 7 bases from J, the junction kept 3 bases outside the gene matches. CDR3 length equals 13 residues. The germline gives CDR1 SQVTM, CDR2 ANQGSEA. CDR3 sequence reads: CSVERGQGNEQFF. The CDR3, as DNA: TGCAGCGTTGAAAGGGGACAGGGAAATGAGCAGTTCTTC.

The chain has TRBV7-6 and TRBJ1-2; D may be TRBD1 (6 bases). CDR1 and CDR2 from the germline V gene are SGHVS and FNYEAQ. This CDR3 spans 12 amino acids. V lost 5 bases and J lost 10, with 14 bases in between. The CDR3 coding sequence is TGTGCCAGCAGCACAATGACAGGCCACTACACCTTC. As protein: CASSTMTGHYTF.

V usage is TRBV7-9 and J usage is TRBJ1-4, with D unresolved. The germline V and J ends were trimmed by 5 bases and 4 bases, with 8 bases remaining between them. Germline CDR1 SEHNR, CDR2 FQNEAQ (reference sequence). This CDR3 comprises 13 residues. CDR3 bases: TGTGCCAGCAGCCCCTCGGGTAATGAAAAACTGTTTTTT. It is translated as CASSPSGNEKLFF.

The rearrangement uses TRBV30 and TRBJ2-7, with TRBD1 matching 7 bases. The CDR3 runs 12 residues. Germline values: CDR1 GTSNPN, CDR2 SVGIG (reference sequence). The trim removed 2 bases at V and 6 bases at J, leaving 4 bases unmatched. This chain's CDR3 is CAWSLDRAEQYF. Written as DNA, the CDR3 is TGTGCCTGGAGTCTAGACAGGGCCGAGCAGTACTTC.

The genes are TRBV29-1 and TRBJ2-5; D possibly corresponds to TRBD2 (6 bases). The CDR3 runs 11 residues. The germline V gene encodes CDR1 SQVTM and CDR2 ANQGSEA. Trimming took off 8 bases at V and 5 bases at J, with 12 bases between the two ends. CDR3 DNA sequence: TGCAGCAAACTAGCATACGAGACCCAGTACTTC. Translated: CSKLAYETQYF.